This record concerns one TCR beta chain sequence. Its target is unknown. The data belong to a study of regulatory dendritic cells for organ transplantation. Measured with immunoSEQ multiplex PCR; TCRdb has only the in-frame clones, and not every one. In the table there are some 29,000 clones, 75% to 80% of which are singletons. Study outcomes and limitations: Memory CD8+ clonal expansion seemed more limited with regulatory than mature dendritic cells.

Germline CDR1 reads LGHNA; CDR2 reads YSLEER. With 0 bases removed from V and 8 bases from J, the gap between germline ends came to 16 bases. CDR3 length: 16 amino acids. Naive CD45RA+ and memory CD45RO+ CD4+ or CD8+ T cells were FACS-sorted. The material sequenced was memory CD4+ T cells from blood. Sample subset: CD45RO+ memory T cells. This TCR came from a human donor in good health. The V gene is TRBV4-3, the J gene TRBJ1-4, with D unclear. This chain's CDR3 is CASSQEAYGVGEKLFF. The CDR3 DNA reads as TGCGCCAGCAGCCAAGAAGCCTACGGGGTAGGGGAAAAACTGTTTTTT.